The 4 T cell receptor beta chains below were found in one sample sequenced in a study of OX40 agonist ivuxolimab in advanced cancers. Sequencing was performed with immunoSEQ multiplex PCR; in TCRdb, only in-frame clones are kept and a portion is missing. The repertoire holds tens of thousands of clones, with about four fifths as singletons. The sample in question was CD4+ or CD8+ T cells sorted from blood, obtained in a trial of the OX40 agonist ivuxolimab. These receptors originate from an adult with an advanced solid tumor such as melanoma, head and neck, liver or kidney cancer.

This clone came up a few times. The gene calls are TRBV19 and TRBJ2-3; 9 bases are a match to TRBD1. Per the germline V gene, CDR1 is LNHDA and CDR2 is SQIVND (reference sequence). V was clipped by 10 bases and J by 1 base; unmatched bases: 3. This CDR3 is 13 amino acids long. Here the CDR3 reads CATRQGGTDTQYF. In DNA form, the CDR3 reads TGTGCCACCCGACAGGGGGGCACAGATACGCAGTATTTT.

This clone occurred once. The chain links TRBV7-2 to TRBJ2-2, with D perhaps matching TRBD2 (6 bases). The germline CDR1 and CDR2 sequences are SGHTA and FQGNSA. With 1 base removed from V and 4 bases from J, the gap between germline ends came to 7 bases. This CDR3 contains 14 residues. The chain's CDR3 is CASSLDSGTGELFF. The CDR3 DNA reads as TGTGCCAGCAGCTTAGATAGCGGCACCGGGGAGCTGTTTTTT.

The rearrangement uses TRBV6-5 and TRBJ1-1, with TRBD1 matching over 7 bases. Trimming took 8 bases from V and 0 from J; bases not matched to a gene: 6. The CDR3 length is 14 residues. Germline V CDR1 and CDR2: MNHEY, SVGAGI. CDR3: CASGTGAMNTEAFF. The CDR3 region has the DNA TGTGCCAGCGGCACAGGGGCGATGAACACTGAAGCTTTCTTT.

The chain carries TRBV5-1 and TRBJ2-3; D not resolved. This CDR3 has 14 residues. CDR1 is SGHRS and CDR2 is YFSETQ in the germline V gene. The V gene lost 0 bases and the J gene lost 4 bases, with 9 bases spanning the gap. For the CDR3, the DNA is TGCGCCAGCAGCTTGGGGGCTCGGGCAGATACGCAGTATTTT. As protein: CASSLGARADTQYF.